What follows are 11 T cell receptor beta chains derived from one specimen sequenced in a study of blood T cell repertoires in COVID-19. The protocol was immunoSEQ multiplex PCR, while the TCRdb copy is restricted to in-frame clones and leaves out a portion. The sample yields roughly 250,000 clones, approximately 90% seen once. The sample taken for sequencing was peripheral blood. The receptors here all came from a man aged 30-40 years with acute or convalescent COVID-19.

The chain has TRBV28 and TRBJ2-2, with D tentatively TRBD2 (6 bases). V was cut by 3 bases and J by 0 bases, with 14 bases left in between. The germline gives CDR1 MDHEN, CDR2 SYDVKM. The CDR3 runs 17 residues. The CDR3 reads CASSFIGGKANTGELFF. CDR3 nucleotide sequence: TGTGCCAGCAGTTTTATTGGAGGGAAGGCGAACACCGGGGAGCTGTTTTTT.

V gene TRBV5-6 combines with J gene TRBJ2-5, with a tentative D call TRBD2 (5 bases). Germline CDR1 reads SGHDT; CDR2 reads YYEEEE. Deletions cut 0 bases from V and 2 bases from J, with 8 bases between. This CDR3 comprises 14 residues. The CDR3 region has the DNA TGTGCCAGCAGCTTGGCTAGCAGACAAGAGACCCAGTACTTC. It specifies CASSLASRQETQYF.

This clone occurred a few times. V usage is TRBV6-2 or TRBV6-3 and J usage is TRBJ2-7, with TRBD2 identical over 8 bases. V shed 0 bases, J shed 1 base, and the junction held 11 bases outside the gene matches. This CDR3 is built from 18 residues. The germline gives CDR1 MNHEY, CDR2 SVGEGT. This CDR3 is CASSYSSTGTRSSYEQYF. DNA for the CDR3: TGTGCCAGCAGTTACTCGAGTACCGGGACTAGGAGTTCCTACGAGCAGTACTTC.

The chain uses TRBV9 and TRBJ1-3; D remains unclear. The V gene lost 0 bases and the J gene lost 8 bases, with 21 bases spanning the gap. Germline assignment: CDR1 SGDLS and CDR2 YYNGEE. CDR3 length: 17 amino acids. The CDR3 sequence: CASSVDPQNNDLYTIYF. The CDR3 DNA follows: TGTGCCAGCAGCGTAGACCCACAGAACAACGATTTGTACACCATATATTTT.

CDR3 DNA sequence: TGTGCCAGCAGCTTGGACAGGGGGCATGGGGAGCCCCAGCATTTT. As protein: CASSLDRGHGEPQHF. J is TRBJ1-5 and V is TRBV5-4, with 9 bases that match TRBD1. Per the germline V gene, CDR1 is SGHNT and CDR2 is YYREEE (reference sequence). V shed 0 bases and J 8 bases; nucleotides not matched to a gene: 6. This CDR3 is built from 15 residues. The whole variable domain, filled in from reference TRBV5-4 and TRBJ1-5, reads ETGVTQSPTHLIKTRGQQVTLRCSSQSGHNTVSWYQQALGQGPQFIFQYYREEENGRGNFPPRFSGLQFPNYSSELNVNALELDDSALYLCASSLDRGHGEPQHFGDGTRLSIL.

CDR3 protein: CASSLSGPSYEQYF. CDR3 coding DNA: TGCGCCAGCAGCCTTTCGGGTCCCTCCTACGAGCAGTACTTC. The chain is built from TRBV4-1 and TRBJ2-7; D gene ambiguous. Trimming took off 4 bases at V and 0 bases at J, with 10 bases between the two ends. Per germline, CDR1 MGHRA and CDR2 YSYEKL. CDR3 length: 14 amino acids.

V usage is TRBV3-1 (or the pseudogene TRBV3-2) and J usage is TRBJ2-3; 11 positions agree with TRBD2. The germline gives CDR1 LGHDT, CDR2 YNNKEL (reference sequence). The CDR3 is made up of 15 amino acids. J was trimmed by 7 bases and V by 4 bases; bases with no gene match: 7. The CDR3 DNA reads as TGTGCCAGCAGCCCCTACTTAGCGGGGGGGAATACGCAGTATTTT. Encoded protein: CASSPYLAGGNTQYF.

The V and J genes are TRBV19 and TRBJ1-4; 9 positions match TRBD1. J lost 7 bases, V lost 3 bases, and 3 bases had no gene match. Per the germline V gene, CDR1 is LNHDA and CDR2 is SQIVND (reference sequence). There are 14 residues in the CDR3. CDR3 sequence reads: CASSMGQGFEKLFF. The CDR3 nucleotides are TGTGCCAGTAGTATGGGACAGGGATTTGAAAAACTGTTTTTT.

This clone showed up just once. The V call is TRBV28, the J call TRBJ1-3; D is uncertain. The germline V and J ends were trimmed by 1 base and 0 bases, with 7 bases remaining between them. The CDR3 extends over 15 amino acids. Germline CDR1 MDHEN, CDR2 SYDVKM. The CDR3 sequence is CASSLSRVSGNTIYF. The DNA of the CDR3 is TGTGCCAGCAGTTTATCCCGGGTCTCTGGAAACACCATATATTTT.

As concerns this clone: Other nucleotide sequences from this sample produce the same CDR3. The chain carries TRBV7-2 and TRBJ1-5; D ambiguous. Trimming removed 3 bases from V and 2 bases from J, with 8 bases in between. The CDR3 contains 14 residues. Germline lookup yields CDR1 SGHTA and CDR2 FQGNSA. The DNA for the CDR3 is TGTGCCAGCAGCTTCGGTGTTGGCAATCAGCCCCAGCATTTT. Its translation: CASSFGVGNQPQHF. The full variable domain, with the rest looked up from reference TRBV7-2 and TRBJ1-5, is GAGVSQSPSNKVTEKGKDVELRCDPISGHTALYWYRQSLGQGLEFLIYFQGNSAPDKSGLPSDRFSAERTGGSVSTLTIQRTQQEDSAVYLCASSFGVGNQPQHFGDGTRLSIL.

The rearrangement joins TRBV19 to TRBJ1-2; 9 bases agree with TRBD1. Germline-derived CDR1 and CDR2 are LNHDA and SQIVND (reference sequence). The CDR3 is 15 residues long. The junction had 17 bases not matched to a gene; V was cut back by 10 bases and J by 8 bases. The CDR3 spells CAIKLTGTGISGYTF. CDR3 nucleotides: TGTGCCATCAAACTCACCGGGACAGGGATTTCGGGCTACACCTTC.